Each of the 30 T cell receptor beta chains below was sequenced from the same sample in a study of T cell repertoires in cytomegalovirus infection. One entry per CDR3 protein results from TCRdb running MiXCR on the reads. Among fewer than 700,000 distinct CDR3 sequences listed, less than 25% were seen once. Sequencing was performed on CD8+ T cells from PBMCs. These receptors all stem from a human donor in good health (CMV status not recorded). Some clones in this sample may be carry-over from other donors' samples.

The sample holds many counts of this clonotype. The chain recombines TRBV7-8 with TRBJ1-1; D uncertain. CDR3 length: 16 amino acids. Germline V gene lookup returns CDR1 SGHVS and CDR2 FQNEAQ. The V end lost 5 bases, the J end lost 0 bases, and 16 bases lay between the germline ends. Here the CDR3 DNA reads TGTGCCAGCAGCCCCCTAGGCTCAGGCCTGAACACTGAAGCTTTCTTT. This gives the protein CASSPLGSGLNTEAFF.

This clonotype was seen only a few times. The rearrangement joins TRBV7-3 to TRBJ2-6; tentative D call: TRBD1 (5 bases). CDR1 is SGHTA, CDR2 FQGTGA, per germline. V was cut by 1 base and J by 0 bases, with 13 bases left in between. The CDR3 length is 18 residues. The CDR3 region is CASSLSLGPSSGANVLTF. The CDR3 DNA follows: TGTGCCAGCAGCTTAAGTCTGGGGCCGAGCTCTGGGGCCAACGTCCTGACTTTC. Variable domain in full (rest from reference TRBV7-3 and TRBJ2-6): GAGVSQTPSNKVTEKGKYVELRCDPISGHTALYWYRQSLGQGPEFLIYFQGTGAADDSGLPNDRFFAVRPEGSVSTLKIQRTERGDSAVYLCASSLSLGPSSGANVLTFGAGSRLTVL.

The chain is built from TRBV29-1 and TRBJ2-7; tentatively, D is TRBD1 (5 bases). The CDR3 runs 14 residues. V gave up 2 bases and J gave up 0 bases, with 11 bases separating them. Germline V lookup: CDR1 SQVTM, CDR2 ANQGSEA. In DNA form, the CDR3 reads TGCAGCGTTGAAACAGGTTCGAGCTCCTACGAGCAGTACTTC. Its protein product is CSVETGSSSYEQYF.

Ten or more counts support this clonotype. CDR3 loop: CASSSGGYYGYTF. The CDR3, as DNA: TGTGCCAGCAGTTCGGGGGGATACTATGGCTACACCTTC. The rearrangement uses TRBV12-3 or TRBV12-4 and TRBJ1-2; a weak D match, TRBD1 (5 bases). Trimming took off 4 bases at V and 3 bases at J, with 9 bases between the two ends. CDR3 length equals 13 residues.

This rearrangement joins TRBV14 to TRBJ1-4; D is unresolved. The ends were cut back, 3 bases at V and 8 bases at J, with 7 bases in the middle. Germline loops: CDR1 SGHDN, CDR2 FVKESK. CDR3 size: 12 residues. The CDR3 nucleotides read TGTGCCAGCAGCCATTACCGAGAAAAACTGTTTTTT. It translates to CASSHYREKLFF.

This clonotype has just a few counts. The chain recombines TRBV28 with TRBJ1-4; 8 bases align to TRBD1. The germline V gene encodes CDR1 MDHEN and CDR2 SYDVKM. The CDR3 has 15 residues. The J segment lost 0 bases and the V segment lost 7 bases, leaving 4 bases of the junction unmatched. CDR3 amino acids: CASTLQGATNEKLFF. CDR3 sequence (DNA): TGTGCCAGCACCCTACAGGGGGCAACTAATGAAAAACTGTTTTTT.

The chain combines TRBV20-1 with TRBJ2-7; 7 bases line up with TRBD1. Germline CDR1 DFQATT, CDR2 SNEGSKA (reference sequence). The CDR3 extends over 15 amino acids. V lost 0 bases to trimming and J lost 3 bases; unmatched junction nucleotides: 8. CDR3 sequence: CSARDSRQGYYEQYF. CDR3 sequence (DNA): TGCAGTGCTAGAGATAGTAGACAGGGCTACTACGAGCAGTACTTC.

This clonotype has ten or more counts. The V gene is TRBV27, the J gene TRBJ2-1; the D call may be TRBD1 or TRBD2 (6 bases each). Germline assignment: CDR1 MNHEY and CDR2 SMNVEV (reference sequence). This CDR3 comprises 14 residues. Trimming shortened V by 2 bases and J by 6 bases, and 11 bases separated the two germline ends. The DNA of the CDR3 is TGTGCCAGCAGTTTACGGGGGCCTATCAATGAGCAGTTCTTC. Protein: CASSLRGPINEQFF.

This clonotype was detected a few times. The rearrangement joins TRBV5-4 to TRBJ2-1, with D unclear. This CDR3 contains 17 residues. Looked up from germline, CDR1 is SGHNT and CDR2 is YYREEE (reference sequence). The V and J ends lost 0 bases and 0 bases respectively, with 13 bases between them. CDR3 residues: CASSLGLSQSSYNEQFF. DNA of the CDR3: TGTGCCAGCAGCTTGGGCCTCAGCCAGAGCTCCTACAATGAGCAGTTCTTC. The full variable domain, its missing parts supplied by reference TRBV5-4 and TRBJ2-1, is ETGVTQSPTHLIKTRGQQVTLRCSSQSGHNTVSWYQQALGQGPQFIFQYYREEENGRGNFPPRFSGLQFPNYSSELNVNALELDDSALYLCASSLGLSQSSYNEQFFGPGTRLTVL.

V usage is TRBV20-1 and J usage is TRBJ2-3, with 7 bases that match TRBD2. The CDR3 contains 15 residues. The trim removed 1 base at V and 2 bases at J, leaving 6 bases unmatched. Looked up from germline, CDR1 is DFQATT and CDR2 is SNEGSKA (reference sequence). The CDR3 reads CSARGAGDFTDTQYF. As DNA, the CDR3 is TGCAGTGCTAGAGGGGCGGGGGATTTCACAGATACGCAGTATTTT.

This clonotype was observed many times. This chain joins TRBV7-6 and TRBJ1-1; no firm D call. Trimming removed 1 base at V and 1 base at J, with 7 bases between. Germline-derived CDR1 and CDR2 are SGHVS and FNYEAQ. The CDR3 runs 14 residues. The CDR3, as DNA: TGTGCCAGCAGCTTAGGGACCCCGAACACTGAAGCTTTCTTT. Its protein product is CASSLGTPNTEAFF.

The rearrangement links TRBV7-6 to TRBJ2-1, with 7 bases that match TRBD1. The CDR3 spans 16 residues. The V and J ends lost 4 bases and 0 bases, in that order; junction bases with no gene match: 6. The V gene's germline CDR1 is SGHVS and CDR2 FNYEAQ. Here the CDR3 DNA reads TGTGCCAGCAGCTCCGGACAGGCCAGCTCCTACAATGAGCAGTTCTTC. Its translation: CASSSGQASSYNEQFF.

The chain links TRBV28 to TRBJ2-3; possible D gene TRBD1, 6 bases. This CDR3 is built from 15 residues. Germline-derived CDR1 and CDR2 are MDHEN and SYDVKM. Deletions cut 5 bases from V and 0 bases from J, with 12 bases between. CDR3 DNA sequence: TGTGCCAGCAGTAAGGACAGTGCTAGCACAGATACGCAGTATTTT. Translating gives CASSKDSASTDTQYF.

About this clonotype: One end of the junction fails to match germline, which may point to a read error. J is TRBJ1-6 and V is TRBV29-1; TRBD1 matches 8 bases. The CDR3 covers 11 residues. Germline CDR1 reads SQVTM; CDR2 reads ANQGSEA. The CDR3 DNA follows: TGCAGCGTTGAAGGCGGACAGGGCGTCCACTTC. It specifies CSVEGGQGVHF.

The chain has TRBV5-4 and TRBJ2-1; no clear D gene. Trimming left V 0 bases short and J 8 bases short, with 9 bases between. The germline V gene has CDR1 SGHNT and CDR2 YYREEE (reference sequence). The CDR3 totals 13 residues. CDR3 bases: TGTGCCAGCAGCTTGGCCAGCTTCGATGAGCAGTTCTTC. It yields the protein CASSLASFDEQFF.

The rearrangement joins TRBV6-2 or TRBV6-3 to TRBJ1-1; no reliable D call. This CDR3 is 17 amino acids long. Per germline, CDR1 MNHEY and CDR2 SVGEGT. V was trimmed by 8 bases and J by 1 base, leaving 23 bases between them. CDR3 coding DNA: TGTGCCAGCTCTGAAACGGCCCTTCCCCAACCGAACACTGAAGCTTTCTTT. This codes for CASSETALPQPNTEAFF.

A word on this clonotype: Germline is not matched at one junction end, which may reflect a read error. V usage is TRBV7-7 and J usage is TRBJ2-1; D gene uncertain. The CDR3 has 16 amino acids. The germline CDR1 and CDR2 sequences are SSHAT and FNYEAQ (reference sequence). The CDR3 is CASSLVFSGPHNEQFF. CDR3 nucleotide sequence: TGTGCTAGCAGCTTAGTCTTCTCCGGACCCCACAATGAGCAGTTCTTC.

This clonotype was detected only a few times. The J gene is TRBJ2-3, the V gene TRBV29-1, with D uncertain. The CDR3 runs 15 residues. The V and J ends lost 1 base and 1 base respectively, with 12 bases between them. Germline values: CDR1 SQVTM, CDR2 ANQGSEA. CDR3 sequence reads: CSVEGTLRGTDTQYF. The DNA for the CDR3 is TGCAGCGTTGAAGGCACTCTCAGAGGCACAGATACGCAGTATTTT.

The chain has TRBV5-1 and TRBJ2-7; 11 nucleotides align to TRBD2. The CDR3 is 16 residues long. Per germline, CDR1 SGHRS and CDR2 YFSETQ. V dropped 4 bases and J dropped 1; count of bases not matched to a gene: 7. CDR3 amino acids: CASSKRLAGLSYEQYV. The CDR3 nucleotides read TGCGCCAGCAGCAAAAGACTAGCGGGGCTTTCCTACGAGCAGTACGTC.

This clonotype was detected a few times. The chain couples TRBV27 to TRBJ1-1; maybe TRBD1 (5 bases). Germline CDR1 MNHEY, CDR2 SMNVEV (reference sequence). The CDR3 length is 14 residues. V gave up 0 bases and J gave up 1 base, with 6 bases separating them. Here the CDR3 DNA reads TGTGCCAGCAGTTTATCGGACACGAACACTGAAGCTTTCTTT. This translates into CASSLSDTNTEAFF.

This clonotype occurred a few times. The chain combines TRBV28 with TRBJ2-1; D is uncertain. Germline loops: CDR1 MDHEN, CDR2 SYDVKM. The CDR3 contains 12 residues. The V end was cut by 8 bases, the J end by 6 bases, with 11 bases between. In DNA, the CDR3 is TGTGCCAGCTGCCCCGGATTCAATGAGCAGTTCTTC. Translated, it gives CASCPGFNEQFF.

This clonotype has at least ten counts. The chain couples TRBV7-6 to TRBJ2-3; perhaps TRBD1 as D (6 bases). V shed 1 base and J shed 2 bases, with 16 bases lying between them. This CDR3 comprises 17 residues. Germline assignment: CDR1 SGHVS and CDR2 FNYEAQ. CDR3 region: CASSLVRRGTSTDTQYF. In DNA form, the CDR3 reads TGTGCCAGCAGCTTAGTCCGGCGAGGGACATCCACAGATACGCAGTATTTT.

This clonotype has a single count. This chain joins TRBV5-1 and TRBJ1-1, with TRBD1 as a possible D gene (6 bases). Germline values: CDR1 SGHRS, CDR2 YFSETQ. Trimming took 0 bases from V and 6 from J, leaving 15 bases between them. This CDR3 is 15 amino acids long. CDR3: CASSLVVRGVSEAFF. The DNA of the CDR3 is TGCGCCAGCAGCTTGGTGGTCAGGGGTGTTTCTGAAGCTTTCTTT.

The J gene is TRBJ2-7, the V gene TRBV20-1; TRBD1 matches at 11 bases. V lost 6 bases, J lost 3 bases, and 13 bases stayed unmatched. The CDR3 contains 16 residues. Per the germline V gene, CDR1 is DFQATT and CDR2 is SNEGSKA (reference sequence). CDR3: CSAKWTGGDHLYEQYF. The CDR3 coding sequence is TGCAGTGCCAAATGGACAGGGGGCGATCACCTCTACGAGCAGTACTTC.

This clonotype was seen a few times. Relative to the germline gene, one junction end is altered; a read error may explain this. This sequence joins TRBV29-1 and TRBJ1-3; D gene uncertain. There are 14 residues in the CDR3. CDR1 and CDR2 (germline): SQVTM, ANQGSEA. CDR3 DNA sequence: TGCAGCGTTAAAGACGGAGCCTCTGGAAACACCATATATTTT. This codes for CSVKDGASGNTIYF.

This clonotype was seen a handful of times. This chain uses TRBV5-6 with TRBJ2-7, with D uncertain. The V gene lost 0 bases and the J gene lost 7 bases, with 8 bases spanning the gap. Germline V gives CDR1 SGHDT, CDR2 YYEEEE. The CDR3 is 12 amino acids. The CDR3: CASSLGWAEQYV. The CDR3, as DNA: TGTGCCAGCAGCTTGGGGTGGGCAGAGCAGTACGTC.

DNA of the CDR3: TGTGCCAGTAGTAATAACGGGGAATGGTATGGCTACACCTTC. Amino acid sequence: CASSNNGEWYGYTF. V is TRBV19 and J is TRBJ1-2; D gene ambiguous. This CDR3 region has 14 residues. Trimming took off 4 bases at V and 5 bases at J, with 14 bases between the two ends. The V gene's germline CDR1 is LNHDA and CDR2 SQIVND (reference sequence).

CDR3 nucleotides: TGTGCCACCAGTCCGGTCTATAGGGACAAACCCACCGGGGAGCTGTTTTTT. This translates into CATSPVYRDKPTGELFF. The chain links TRBV24-1 to TRBJ2-2, with a weak D call TRBD1 (6 bases). There are 17 residues in the CDR3. Per germline, CDR1 KGHDR and CDR2 SFDVKD. Trimming shortened V by 6 bases and J by 4 bases, and 20 bases separated the two germline ends.

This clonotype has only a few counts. CDR3 coding DNA: TGCAGTGCTAGGGGAACAGGGAGACCCTACGAGCAGTACGTC. It specifies CSARGTGRPYEQYV. This chain joins TRBV20-1 and TRBJ2-7; perhaps TRBD1 as D (6 bases). Trimming shortened V by 3 bases and J by 2 bases, and 14 bases separated the two germline ends. Germline CDR1 is DFQATT and CDR2 is SNEGSKA (reference sequence). This CDR3 has 14 residues.

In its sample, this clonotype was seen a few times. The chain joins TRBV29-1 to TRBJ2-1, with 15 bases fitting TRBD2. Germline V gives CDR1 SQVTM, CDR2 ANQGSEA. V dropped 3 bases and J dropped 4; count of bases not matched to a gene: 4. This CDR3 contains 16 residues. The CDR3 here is CSVEGTSGGTYNEQFF. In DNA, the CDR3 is TGCAGCGTTGAGGGGACTAGCGGGGGGACATACAATGAGCAGTTCTTC.